Presented here are 5 T cell receptor beta chains from one specimen sequenced in a study of CD8 T cells in ankylosing spondylitis. No antigen is known for these receptors. TCRdb called the 5' RACE reads again in MiXCR, with one record for every CDR3 protein. The table includes 450,000 to 550,000 distinct CDR3 sequences, about 5.7% detected once. Findings and caveats of the study: A TCR beta motif of 7 to 9 highly homologous variants seemed to mark ankylosing spondylitis blood.

The sequenced sample consisted of blood, either unsorted or a sorted T cell fraction (not recorded which). The receptors come from a male donor with ankylosing spondylitis.

This clonotype was recorded many times. The chain uses TRBV5-1 and TRBJ2-5, with D hard to call. Germline V gene sequence: CDR1 SGHRS, CDR2 YFSETQ. This CDR3 contains 13 residues. Trimming took 0 bases from V and 5 from J, leaving 8 bases between them. CDR3 region: CASSLEAAETQYF. The CDR3 region has the DNA TGCGCCAGCAGCTTGGAGGCGGCGGAGACCCAGTACTTC.

At least ten counts were recorded for this clonotype. This sequence joins TRBV4-3 and TRBJ2-3; 14 bases fit TRBD2. In germline, CDR1 is LGHNA, CDR2 YSLEER. Trimming cost V 7 bases and J 5 bases; bases outside gene matches: 8. The CDR3 contains 16 residues. The DNA of the CDR3 is TGCGCCAGCACACCGACTAGCGGGAGGGCCCTAGATACGCAGTATTTT. Residues: CASTPTSGRALDTQYF.

The rearrangement links TRBV20-1 to TRBJ1-5; TRBD1 aligns across 7 bases. The CDR3 sequence is 16 residues long. Per germline, CDR1 DFQATT and CDR2 SNEGSKA (reference sequence). The CDR3 spells CCVRGQAAGSRQPQHF. CDR3 nucleotides: TGCTGCGTTAGGGGGCAGGCAGCGGGCTCTCGTCAGCCCCAGCATTTT.

This chain links TRBV6-6 with TRBJ2-7; the D call may be TRBD1 or TRBD2 (5 bases each). CDR3 length equals 12 residues. V was cut by 6 bases and J by 7 bases, with 13 bases left in between. Germline V gene data show CDR1 as MNHNY and CDR2 as SVGAGI (reference sequence). In DNA form, the CDR3 reads TGTGCCAGCAGCCCCAGGGAGTGGGAGCAGTACTTC. Protein sequence: CASSPREWEQYF.

There are many counts of this clonotype. V gene TRBV18 combines with J gene TRBJ2-6, with D hard to call. Trimming stripped 5 bases from V and 1 base from J, with 6 bases between. The CDR3 length is 14 residues. Per the germline V gene, CDR1 is KGHSH and CDR2 is LQKENI. The CDR3 bases are TGTGCCAGCTCAGCCGTTTCTGGGGCCAACGTCCTGACTTTC. It specifies CASSAVSGANVLTF.